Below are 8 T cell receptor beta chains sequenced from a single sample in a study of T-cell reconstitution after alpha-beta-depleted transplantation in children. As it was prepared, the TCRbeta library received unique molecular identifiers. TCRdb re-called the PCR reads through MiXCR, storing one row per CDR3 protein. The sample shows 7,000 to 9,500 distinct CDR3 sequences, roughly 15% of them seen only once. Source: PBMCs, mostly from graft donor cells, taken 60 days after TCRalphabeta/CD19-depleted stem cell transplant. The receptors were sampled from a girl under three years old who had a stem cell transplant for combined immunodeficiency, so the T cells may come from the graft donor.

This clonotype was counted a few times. This CDR3 is CASSSRALGYEQYF. CDR3 sequence (DNA): TGTGCCAGCAGCTCCCGGGCCTTAGGCTACGAGCAGTACTTC. J is TRBJ2-7 and V is TRBV7-6; D uncertain. Trimming removed 4 bases at V and 3 bases at J, with 13 bases between. Germline CDR1 and CDR2: SGHVS and FNYEAQ. There are 14 residues in the CDR3.

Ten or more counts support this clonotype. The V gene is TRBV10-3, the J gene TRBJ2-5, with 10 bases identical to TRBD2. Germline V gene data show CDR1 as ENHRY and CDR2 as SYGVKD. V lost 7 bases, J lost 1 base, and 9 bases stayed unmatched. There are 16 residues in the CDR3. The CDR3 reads CAIKGGLAGGQETQYF. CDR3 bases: TGTGCCATCAAGGGGGGGTTAGCGGGAGGCCAAGAGACCCAGTACTTC.

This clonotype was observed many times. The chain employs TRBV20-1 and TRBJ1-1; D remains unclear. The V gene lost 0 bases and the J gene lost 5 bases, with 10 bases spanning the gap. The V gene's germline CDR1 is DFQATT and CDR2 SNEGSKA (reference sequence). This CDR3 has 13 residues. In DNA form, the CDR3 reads TGCAGTGCTAGAGATAGGTGGGTGACTGAAGCTTTCTTT. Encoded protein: CSARDRWVTEAFF.

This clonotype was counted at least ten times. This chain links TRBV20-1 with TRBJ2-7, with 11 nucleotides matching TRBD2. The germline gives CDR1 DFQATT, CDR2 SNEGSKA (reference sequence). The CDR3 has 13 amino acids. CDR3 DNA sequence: TGCAGCCTCATAGCGGGAGGGCCACACGAGCAGTACTTC. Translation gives CSLIAGGPHEQYF.

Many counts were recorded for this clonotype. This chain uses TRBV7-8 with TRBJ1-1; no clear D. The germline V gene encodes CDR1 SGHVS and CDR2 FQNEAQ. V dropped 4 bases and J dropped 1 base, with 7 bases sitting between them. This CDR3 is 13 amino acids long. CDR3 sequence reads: CASSYGRNTEAFF. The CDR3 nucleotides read TGTGCCAGCAGCTACGGACGGAACACTGAAGCTTTCTTT.

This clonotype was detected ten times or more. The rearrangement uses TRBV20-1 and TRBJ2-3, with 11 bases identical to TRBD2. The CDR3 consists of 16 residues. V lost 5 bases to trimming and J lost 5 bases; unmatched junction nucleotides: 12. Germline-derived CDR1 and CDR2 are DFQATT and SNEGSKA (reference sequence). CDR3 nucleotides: TGCAGTGCTTATCCGGGACTAGCGGAGAGAGGAGATACGCAGTATTTT. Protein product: CSAYPGLAERGDTQYF.

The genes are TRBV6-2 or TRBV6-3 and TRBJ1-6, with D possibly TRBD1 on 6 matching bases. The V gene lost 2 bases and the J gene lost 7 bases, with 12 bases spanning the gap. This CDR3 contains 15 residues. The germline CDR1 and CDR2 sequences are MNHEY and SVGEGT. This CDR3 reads CASSYNRVDNSPLHF. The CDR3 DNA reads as TGTGCCAGCAGTTACAACAGGGTGGACAATTCACCCCTCCACTTT.

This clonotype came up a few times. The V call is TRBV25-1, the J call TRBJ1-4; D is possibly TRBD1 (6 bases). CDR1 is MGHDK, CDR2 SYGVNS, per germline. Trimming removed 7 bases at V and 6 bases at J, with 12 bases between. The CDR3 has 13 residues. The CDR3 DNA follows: TGTGCCAGCACCGAGGGGGGGGATGAAAAACTGTTTTTT. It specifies CASTEGGDEKLFF.